This TCR beta chain was sequenced in a study of blood T cell repertoires in COVID-19. Study-level background: Italy, Spain and the United States were the sources of the convalescent and acute COVID-19 samples. Sources were T cells, B-cell-depleted T cells, or PBMCs; the material itself was cDNA or gDNA.

The CDR3 loop spans 15 amino acids. Per the germline V gene, CDR1 is KGHSH and CDR2 is LQKENI. V lost 3 bases, J lost 5 bases, and 7 bases stayed unmatched. Assay: immunoSEQ multiplex PCR; the TCRdb copy retains only in-frame clones and omits some. The data contain 85,000 to 130,000 clones, roughly nine tenths of them singletons. The sample comprised peripheral blood. The V gene is TRBV18, the J gene TRBJ2-3; 8 bases agree with TRBD2. This sequence was found in a human donor in a cohort sampled during active COVID-19. For the CDR3, the DNA is TGTGCCAGCTCACCGTTAGCGGGGACCGAAGATACGCAGTATTTT. Its translation: CASSPLAGTEDTQYF.